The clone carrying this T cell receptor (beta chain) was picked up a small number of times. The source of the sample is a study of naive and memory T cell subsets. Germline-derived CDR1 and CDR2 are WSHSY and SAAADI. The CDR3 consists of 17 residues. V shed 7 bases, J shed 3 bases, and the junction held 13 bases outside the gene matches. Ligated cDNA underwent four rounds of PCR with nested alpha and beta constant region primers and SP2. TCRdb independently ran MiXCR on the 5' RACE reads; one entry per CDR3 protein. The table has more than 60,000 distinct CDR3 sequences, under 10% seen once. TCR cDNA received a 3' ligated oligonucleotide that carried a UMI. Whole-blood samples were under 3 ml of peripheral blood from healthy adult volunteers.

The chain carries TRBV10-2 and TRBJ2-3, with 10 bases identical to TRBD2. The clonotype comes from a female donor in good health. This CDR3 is CASTKSLAGVGTDTQYF. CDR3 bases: TGCGCCAGCACCAAAAGTCTAGCGGGAGTAGGGACAGATACGCAGTATTTT.